This T cell receptor beta chain was obtained from a study of cytomegalovirus exposure and HLA in healthy donors. This clone has just one count. The CDR3 is 18 residues long. The V gene end was trimmed by 2 bases and the J gene end by 3 bases; junction bases not matched to a gene: 12. Per the germline V gene, CDR1 is SGHAT and CDR2 is FQNNGV. PCR was performed using 60 Vbeta and 13 Jbeta primers. Produced via immunoSEQ multiplex PCR; TCRdb's table is partial and in-frame only. The sample includes about 93,000 clones, around three quarters seen only once; the top ten take approximately 0.56%. Material: PBMCs. The V and J genes are TRBV11-2 and TRBJ2-2; 7 positions agree with TRBD1. This sequence originates from a young man in good health and CMV-seronegative. Here the CDR3 reads CASSLLFGQGVDTGELFF. CDR3 DNA: TGTGCCAGCAGCTTACTTTTTGGTCAGGGGGTTGACACCGGGGAGCTGTTTTTT.